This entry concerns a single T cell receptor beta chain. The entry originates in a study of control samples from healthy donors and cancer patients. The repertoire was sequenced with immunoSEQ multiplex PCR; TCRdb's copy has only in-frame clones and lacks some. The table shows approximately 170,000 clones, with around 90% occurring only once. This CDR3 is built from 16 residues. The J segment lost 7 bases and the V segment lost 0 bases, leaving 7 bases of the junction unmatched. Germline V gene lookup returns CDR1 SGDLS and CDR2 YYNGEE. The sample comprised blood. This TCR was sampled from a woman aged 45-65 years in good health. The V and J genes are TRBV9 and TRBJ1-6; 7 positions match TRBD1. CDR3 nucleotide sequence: TGTGCCAGCAGCGTAGGGCCCGGGACAGAAAATTCACCCCTCCACTTT. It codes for CASSVGPGTENSPLHF.